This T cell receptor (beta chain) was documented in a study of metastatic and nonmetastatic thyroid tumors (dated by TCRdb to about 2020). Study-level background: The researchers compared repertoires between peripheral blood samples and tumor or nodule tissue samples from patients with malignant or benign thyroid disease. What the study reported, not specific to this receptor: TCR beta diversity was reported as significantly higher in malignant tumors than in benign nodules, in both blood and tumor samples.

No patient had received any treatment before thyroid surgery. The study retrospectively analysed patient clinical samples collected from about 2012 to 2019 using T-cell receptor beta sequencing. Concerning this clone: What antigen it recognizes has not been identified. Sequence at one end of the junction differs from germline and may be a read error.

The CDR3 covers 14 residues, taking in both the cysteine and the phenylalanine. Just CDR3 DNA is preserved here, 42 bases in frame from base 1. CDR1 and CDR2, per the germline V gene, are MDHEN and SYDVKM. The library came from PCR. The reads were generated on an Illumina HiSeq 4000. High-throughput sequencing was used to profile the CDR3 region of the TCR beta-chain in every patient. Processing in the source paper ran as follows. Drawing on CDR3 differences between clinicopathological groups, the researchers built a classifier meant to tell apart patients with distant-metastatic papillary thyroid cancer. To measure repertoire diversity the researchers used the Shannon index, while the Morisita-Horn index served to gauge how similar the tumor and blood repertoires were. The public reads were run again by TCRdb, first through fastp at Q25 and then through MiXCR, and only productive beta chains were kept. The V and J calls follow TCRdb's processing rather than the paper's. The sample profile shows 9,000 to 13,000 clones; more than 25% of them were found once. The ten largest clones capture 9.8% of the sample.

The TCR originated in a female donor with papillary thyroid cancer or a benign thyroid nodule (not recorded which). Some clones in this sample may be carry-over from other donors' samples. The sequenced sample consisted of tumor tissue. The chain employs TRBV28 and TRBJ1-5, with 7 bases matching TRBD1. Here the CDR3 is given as CASTPATGLQPQHF. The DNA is TGCGCCAGCACGCCCGCGACAGGGCTTCAGCCCCAGCATTTT.